This entry features one T cell receptor (beta chain) sequence. The protocol was immunoSEQ multiplex PCR, while the TCRdb copy is restricted to in-frame clones and leaves out a portion. Among 45,000 to 55,000 clones, about 87% were seen once, and the ten largest hold roughly 2%. This record belongs to a study of T cell changes during pregnancy in multiple sclerosis. The germline gives CDR1 SGHVS, CDR2 FQNEAQ. CDR3 length: 16 amino acids. The ends were cut back, 5 bases at V and 2 bases at J, with 18 bases in the middle. This sequence joins TRBV7-8 and TRBJ1-1; D remains ambiguous. The sequence was obtained from a female donor with multiple sclerosis, enrolled in a pregnancy study. Sequenced here: peripheral blood, sampled in the first trimester of pregnancy. CDR3 region: CASSRGPTNGNTEAFF. The DNA of the CDR3 is TGTGCCAGCAGCCGCGGCCCGACTAACGGAAACACTGAAGCTTTCTTT.